These 5 T cell receptor beta chains originate from one sample sequenced in a study of cytomegalovirus exposure and HLA in healthy donors listed by TCRdb under 2017. Library prep was done by the immunoSEQ multiplex PCR assay. A mixture of 60 forward primers for TCR Vbeta segments and 13 reverse primers for TCR Jbeta segments was used in the multiplex PCR. The table comes from immuneACCESS by way of TCRdb, which keeps in-frame sequences with V and J called. Part of the clones is missing from these tables; in studies checked, under half for an unresolved V gene and the rest for unknown reasons. The sample profile shows about 35,000 clones; 70% to 80% of them were found once. Together, the top ten hold more than 7% of the sample. The material sequenced was PBMCs. All receptors come from a woman aged 25 to 39 in good health and CMV-seropositive.

This chain connects TRBV10-2 to TRBJ1-1, with D possibly TRBD1 on 6 matching bases. Between the trimmed V and J ends, which lost 4 bases and 1 base, there was a span of 10 bases. The length of the CDR3 is 14 residues. The germline CDR1 and CDR2 sequences are WSHSY and SAAADI. The CDR3 protein is CASSGTVWNTEAFF. Written as DNA, the CDR3 is TGCGCCAGCAGTGGGACAGTTTGGAACACTGAAGCTTTCTTT.

The CDR3 DNA reads TGTGCCAGCAGTTTATCGGGGTGGGGGACAGGGCCTGCCTCTGGGGCCAACGTCCTGACTTTC. Its protein is CASSLSGWGTGPASGANVLTF. The J gene is TRBJ2-6, the V gene TRBV27, with 9 positions matching TRBD1. J was trimmed by 0 bases and V by 0 bases; bases with no gene match: 12. Germline V gene lookup returns CDR1 MNHEY and CDR2 SMNVEV (reference sequence). This CDR3 has 21 residues. Drawing the rest from reference TRBV27 and TRBJ2-6, the complete variable domain is EAQVTQNPRYLITVTGKKLTVTCSQNMNHEYMSWYRQDPGLGLRQIYYSMNVEVTDKGDVPEGYKVSRKEKRNFPLILESPSPNQTSLYFCASSLSGWGTGPASGANVLTFGAGSRLTVL.

CDR3 nucleotides: TGTGCCAGCAGCTCAACTAAATCCCTTACAGATACGCAGTATTTT. Protein product: CASSSTKSLTDTQYF. This chain joins TRBV11-2 and TRBJ2-3; D is uncertain. This CDR3 comprises 15 residues. V shed 4 bases and J shed 3 bases, with 14 bases lying between them. Germline CDR1 is SGHAT and CDR2 is FQNNGV.

The rearrangement uses TRBV10-2 and TRBJ2-2, with TRBD2 as a possible D gene (6 bases). The V end lost 7 bases, the J end lost 1 base, and 10 bases lay between the germline ends. The germline V gene has CDR1 WSHSY and CDR2 SAAADI. CDR3 size: 14 residues. The CDR3 bases are TGCGCCAGCAAGACTAGAGGGAACACCGGGGAGCTGTTTTTT. Its translation: CASKTRGNTGELFF.

V is TRBV6-6 and J is TRBJ2-1; the match to TRBD2 covers 11 bases. After removal of 6 bases from V and 9 bases from J, the junction contained 13 bases not matched to a gene. Per the germline V gene, CDR1 is MNHNY and CDR2 is SVGAGI (reference sequence). The CDR3 has 16 amino acids. The CDR3 spells CASRDLSGRAIGEQFF. In DNA, the CDR3 is TGTGCCAGCAGAGACCTTAGCGGGAGGGCCATCGGTGAGCAGTTCTTC.